Below are 21 T cell receptor beta chains sequenced from a single sample in a study of CD8 T cells in ankylosing spondylitis. MiXCR, run by TCRdb on the 5' RACE reads, gives a single entry per CDR3 protein. The sample consists of roughly 97,000 distinct CDR3 sequences, roughly 8.3% of them appearing once. Sequencing used blood, either unsorted or a sorted T cell fraction (not recorded which). The receptors were gathered from a male donor with ankylosing spondylitis or in good health (not recorded which).

At least ten counts were recorded for this clonotype. The gene calls are TRBV7-6 and TRBJ1-2; D is unresolved. Trimming left V 2 bases short and J 2 bases short, with 6 bases between. Germline-derived CDR1 and CDR2 are SGHVS and FNYEAQ. The CDR3 extends over 13 amino acids. Here the CDR3 reads CASSLLLNYGYTF. DNA for the CDR3: TGTGCCAGCAGCTTATTACTAAACTATGGCTACACCTTC.

This clonotype has a handful of counts. V usage is TRBV7-9 and J usage is TRBJ1-6, with D possibly TRBD1 on 5 matching bases. The CDR3 loop spans 14 amino acids. The germline V gene has CDR1 SEHNR and CDR2 FQNEAQ (reference sequence). V shed 5 bases and J shed 7 bases, with 12 bases lying between them. CDR3 sequence (DNA): TGTGCCAGCAGCCTTGACAGTCGGAATTCACCCCTCCACTTT. It encodes CASSLDSRNSPLHF. Full variable domain (missing parts from reference TRBV7-9 and TRBJ1-6): DTGVSQNPRHKITKRGQNVTFRCDPISEHNRLYWYRQTLGQGPEFLTYFQNEAQLEKSRLLSDRFSAERPKGSFSTLEIQRTEQGDSAMYLCASSLDSRNSPLHFGNGTRLTVT.

This clonotype was seen more than once but under ten times. The gene calls are TRBV7-6 and TRBJ1-5, with 8 bases that match TRBD1. From germline, CDR1 is SGHVS and CDR2 FNYEAQ. The CDR3 is 15 residues long. V lost 6 bases to trimming and J lost 7 bases; unmatched junction nucleotides: 11. CDR3 DNA sequence: TGTGCCAGCAGTTCGGACAGGGAAGTTGGGCAGCCCCAGCATTTT. This sequence encodes CASSSDREVGQPQHF.

This clonotype was observed a handful of times. The rearrangement uses TRBV2 and TRBJ2-3, with TRBD1 matching 7 bases. The CDR3 has 15 residues. CDR1 SNHLY and CDR2 FYNNEI come from the germline V gene. After removal of 9 bases from V and 3 bases from J, the junction contained 12 bases not matched to a gene. CDR3 amino acids: CASFSDRELTDTQYF. The CDR3 DNA is TGTGCCAGTTTCTCCGACAGGGAATTAACAGATACGCAGTATTTT.

This clonotype was found a few times. V is TRBV7-9 and J is TRBJ1-2, with 10 bases identical to TRBD1. This CDR3 region has 16 residues. V shed 2 bases, J shed 2 bases, and the junction held 5 bases outside the gene matches. Germline CDR1 reads SEHNR; CDR2 reads FQNEAQ (reference sequence). CDR3 region: CASSLSRQGANYGYTF. The DNA of the CDR3 is TGTGCCAGCAGCTTAAGTCGACAGGGGGCCAACTATGGCTACACCTTC.

This clonotype was found many times. J is TRBJ2-3 and V is TRBV25-1, with D possibly TRBD1 on 5 matching bases. The CDR3 length is 15 residues. Trimming left V 2 bases short and J 3 bases short, with 12 bases between. The V gene's germline CDR1 is MGHDK and CDR2 SYGVNS. For the CDR3, the DNA is TGTGCCAGCAGTGAAGTCAGGGTGGGTACAGATACGCAGTATTTT. It is translated as CASSEVRVGTDTQYF.

This clonotype was seen at least ten times. This chain joins TRBV7-2 and TRBJ2-7; D remains unclear. The CDR3 is 14 amino acids. V lost 1 base and J 2 bases, leaving 9 bases between the germline ends. In germline, CDR1 is SGHTA, CDR2 FQGNSA. The CDR3 nucleotides read TGTGCCAGCAGCTTAGAACGGCTAGCCTACGAGCAGTACTTC. Its protein product is CASSLERLAYEQYF. Supplemented by reference TRBV7-2 and TRBJ2-7, the full variable domain reads GAGVSQSPSNKVTEKGKDVELRCDPISGHTALYWYRQSLGQGLEFLIYFQGNSAPDKSGLPSDRFSAERTGGSVSTLTIQRTQQEDSAVYLCASSLERLAYEQYFGPGTRLTVT.

The chain couples TRBV3-1 to TRBJ2-1, with TRBD2 matching 9 bases. Per the germline V gene, CDR1 is LGHDT and CDR2 is YNNKEL (reference sequence). CDR3 length: 16 residues. The ends lost 11 bases at V and 1 base at J; junction bases unmatched: 12. CDR3 region: CASGTGAGGSYNEQFF. CDR3 sequence (DNA): TGTGCCTCCGGCACAGGGGCGGGAGGGTCCTACAATGAGCAGTTCTTC.

This clonotype was observed at least ten times. V gene TRBV4-1 combines with J gene TRBJ1-1; D is undetermined. CDR3 length: 14 residues. The germline V gene encodes CDR1 MGHRA and CDR2 YSYEKL. V was trimmed by 1 base and J by 1 base, leaving 7 bases between them. The CDR3 protein is CASSQGHPNTEAFF. For the CDR3, the DNA is TGCGCCAGCAGCCAAGGACACCCGAACACTGAAGCTTTCTTT.

This clonotype appeared many times. V usage is TRBV10-3 and J usage is TRBJ2-5, with unresolved D. The V end lost 3 bases, the J end lost 5 bases, and 10 bases lay between the germline ends. Germline CDR1 is ENHRY and CDR2 is SYGVKD. This CDR3 comprises 13 residues. The CDR3 sequence: CAISDTVGETQYF. The CDR3 nucleotides are TGTGCCATCAGTGATACAGTCGGTGAGACCCAGTACTTC.

The table lists this clonotype with a few counts. The chain recombines TRBV5-1 with TRBJ1-1, with D unresolved. Trimming pared 0 bases from V and 1 base from J, leaving 10 bases between. CDR1 SGHRS and CDR2 YFSETQ come from the germline V gene. The CDR3 spans 15 residues. The CDR3 coding sequence is TGCGCCAGCAGCTTGGTTCTGGATTCGAACACTGAAGCTTTCTTT. This codes for CASSLVLDSNTEAFF.

This clonotype occurred many times. The V and J genes are TRBV7-2 and TRBJ2-2; TRBD2 matches at 12 bases. This CDR3 is 16 amino acids long. The germline V gene has CDR1 SGHTA and CDR2 FQGNSA. The trim removed 3 bases at V and 6 bases at J, leaving 5 bases unmatched. As DNA, the CDR3 is TGTGCCAGCAGCTTCTCTAGCGGGAGGGGGGCCGGGGAGCTGTTTTTT. Its protein product is CASSFSSGRGAGELFF. The full variable domain, with the rest looked up from reference TRBV7-2 and TRBJ2-2, is GAGVSQSPSNKVTEKGKDVELRCDPISGHTALYWYRQSLGQGLEFLIYFQGNSAPDKSGLPSDRFSAERTGGSVSTLTIQRTQQEDSAVYLCASSFSSGRGAGELFFGEGSRLTVL.

The table lists this clonotype with many counts. The chain links TRBV20-1 to TRBJ1-3; tentative D call: TRBD1 (6 bases). Trimming removed 3 bases from V and 3 bases from J, with 12 bases in between. Germline CDR1 is DFQATT and CDR2 is SNEGSKA (reference sequence). This CDR3 has 14 amino acids. The DNA of the CDR3 is TGCAGTGCTAGTCCGGGGGCATTTGGAAACACCATATATTTT. It yields the protein CSASPGAFGNTIYF.

This clonotype showed up many times. The chain recombines TRBV27 with TRBJ2-3; TRBD1 or TRBD2 may be the D gene (5 bases each). CDR3 length: 17 residues. The germline V gene has CDR1 MNHEY and CDR2 SMNVEV (reference sequence). Trimming shortened V by 6 bases and J by 4 bases, and 23 bases separated the two germline ends. CDR3 nucleotide sequence: TGTGCCAGCAGCCTCCGATCGGGCAGGGAGAGGCCAGATACGCAGTATTTT. This encodes CASSLRSGRERPDTQYF.

The chain recombines TRBV13 with TRBJ2-1, with 7 bases aligning to TRBD1. This CDR3 has 15 amino acids. V was clipped by 2 bases and J by 8 bases; unmatched bases: 9. Germline CDR1 is PRHDT and CDR2 is FYEKMQ (reference sequence). The CDR3 spells CASSLKGAVADEQFF. The CDR3 DNA follows: TGTGCCAGCAGCTTAAAGGGGGCGGTGGCGGATGAGCAGTTCTTC.

The CDR3 loop reads CASSREAGGDTGELFF. The DNA of the CDR3 is TGTGCCAGCTCACGGGAGGCCGGGGGCGACACCGGGGAGCTGTTTTTT. The chain links TRBV18 to TRBJ2-2; D might be TRBD1 or TRBD2, each matching 6 bases. From germline, CDR1 is KGHSH and CDR2 LQKENI. The V end lost 4 bases, the J end lost 3 bases, and 15 bases lay between the germline ends. The CDR3 loop spans 16 amino acids.

This clonotype was observed at least ten times. The chain uses TRBV3-1 and TRBJ2-4; D remains unclear. Germline-derived CDR1 and CDR2 are LGHDT and YNNKEL (reference sequence). There are 12 residues in the CDR3. Trimming removed 6 bases at V and 8 bases at J, with 11 bases between. The CDR3 spells CASSPNSDIQYF. The CDR3 DNA follows: TGTGCCAGCAGTCCTAACTCGGACATTCAGTACTTC.

The sample holds a few counts of this clonotype. V gene TRBV27 combines with J gene TRBJ1-1; possibly TRBD1 for D (6 bases). The CDR3 extends over 13 amino acids. The V end was cut by 0 bases, the J end by 11 bases, with 13 bases between. CDR1 and CDR2 from the germline V gene are MNHEY and SMNVEV (reference sequence). This chain's CDR3 is CASSLSADSVAFF. Here the CDR3 DNA reads TGTGCCAGCAGTTTATCCGCGGACAGTGTGGCTTTCTTT.

CDR3 sequence reads: CASSWDSPNEQFF. The CDR3 DNA is TGTGCCAGTAGTTGGGACAGCCCCAATGAGCAGTTCTTC. The rearrangement joins TRBV19 to TRBJ2-1, with TRBD1 matching over 7 bases. The germline gives CDR1 LNHDA, CDR2 SQIVND (reference sequence). The CDR3 has 13 residues. V dropped 5 bases and J dropped 6; count of bases not matched to a gene: 4.

This clonotype was picked up many times. The CDR3 DNA is TGTGCCAGCAGTTTAGCGCATCAGCCCCAGCATTTT. Translated: CASSLAHQPQHF. The rearrangement joins TRBV12-3 or TRBV12-4 to TRBJ1-5, with D uncertain. This CDR3 is built from 12 residues. Trimming removed 0 bases at V and 5 bases at J, with 2 bases between.

This clonotype showed up many times. The chain joins TRBV11-2 to TRBJ2-7; 15 nucleotides match TRBD2. Germline V gene lookup returns CDR1 SGHAT and CDR2 FQNNGV. Trimming at V came to 2 bases and at J to 3 bases, leaving 11 bases not matched to a gene. This CDR3 comprises 19 residues. DNA for the CDR3: TGTGCCAGCAGCTTAATGAACCTTGGACTAGCGGGAGGGAGCTACGAGCAGTACTTC. Translated: CASSLMNLGLAGGSYEQYF.